The 18 T cell receptor beta chains below come from one sample, sequenced in a study of T-cell memory formation after mild COVID-19. Each CDR3 protein is one row after TCRdb ran MiXCR on the 5' RACE reads. Of tens of thousands of distinct CDR3 sequences detected, around 20% appear once; the ten largest clones hold more than 1.5%. Material: PBMCs or a T cell subset sorted from them (not recorded which). Receptor source: an adult who had mild COVID-19 (a few samples of this study predate the infection). Cell type and time point are not known.

This clonotype was counted at least ten times. The rearrangement links TRBV15 to TRBJ2-1, with D hard to call. CDR3 length equals 12 residues. Deletions cut 4 bases from V and 6 bases from J, with 7 bases between. Germline V gene lookup returns CDR1 LNHNV and CDR2 YYDKDF (reference sequence). CDR3 sequence reads: CATSISVNEQFF. CDR3 nucleotides: TGTGCCACCAGCATTTCGGTCAATGAGCAGTTCTTC.

This clonotype was detected ten times or more. The chain carries TRBV12-3 or TRBV12-4 and TRBJ2-7, with D possibly being TRBD1 (6 bases). Deletions cut 5 bases from V and 6 bases from J, with 11 bases between. The CDR3 contains 12 residues. In DNA, the CDR3 is TGTGCCAGCAGTCCAGGGGTAGGCGAGCAGTACTTC. Protein product: CASSPGVGEQYF.

The chain carries TRBV7-9 and TRBJ2-7, with 10 positions matching TRBD2. The CDR3 runs to 17 residues. V dropped 7 bases and J dropped 1; count of bases not matched to a gene: 13. Germline loops: CDR1 SEHNR, CDR2 FQNEAQ (reference sequence). CDR3 sequence (DNA): TGTGCCAGCACTCACGGGGCTAGCGGGAGAGGATCCTACGAGCAGTACTTC. It specifies CASTHGASGRGSYEQYF.

This clonotype has a count of ten or more. For the CDR3, the DNA is TGTGCCAGCAGTTCCTCAGCGGGAGGGCCGAAAGAGACCCAGTACTTC. Its translation: CASSSSAGGPKETQYF. The chain has TRBV12-3 or TRBV12-4 and TRBJ2-5, with TRBD2 identical over 10 bases. Trimming took 4 bases from V and 3 from J; bases not matched to a gene: 8. The CDR3 contains 16 residues.

This clonotype was seen many times. The chain employs TRBV7-2 and TRBJ2-3; weak D call: TRBD2 (7 bases). This CDR3 region has 14 residues. Looked up from germline, CDR1 is SGHTA and CDR2 is FQGNSA. V was clipped by 5 bases and J by 4 bases, with 13 bases between them. The CDR3 DNA reads as TGTGCCAGCAGCCTAGGGGGGGCGGCAGATACGCAGTATTTT. It yields the protein CASSLGGAADTQYF.

This clonotype has just a few counts. V is TRBV5-6 and J is TRBJ1-5, with D maybe TRBD1 (6 bases). CDR1 and CDR2 (germline): SGHDT, YYEEEE. V was pared by 3 bases and J by 1 base, with 14 bases between. The CDR3 runs 16 residues. CDR3 nucleotide sequence: TGTGCCAGCAGCTGGGGGGGGGCTGGGAGCAATCAGCCCCAGCATTTT. Residues: CASSWGGAGSNQPQHF.

This clonotype was counted ten times or more. This sequence joins TRBV6-1 and TRBJ2-5; TRBD1 is a possible D gene (5 bases). This CDR3 has 14 residues. Germline V gene data show CDR1 as MNHNS and CDR2 as SASEGT. Trimming removed 4 bases at V and 1 base at J, with 10 bases between. The CDR3 nucleotides read TGTGCCAGCAGTGGGGGCAGAGCCCAAGAGACCCAGTACTTC. It specifies CASSGGRAQETQYF.

This clonotype was recorded many times. The chain has TRBV4-2 and TRBJ2-1; D may correspond to TRBD1 or TRBD2 (7 bases each). Trimming cost V 4 bases and J 6 bases, with 10 bases left between them. The CDR3 spans 13 residues. In germline, CDR1 is LGHNA, CDR2 YNFKEQ. The CDR3 loop reads CASSLRGGNEQFF. CDR3 nucleotide sequence: TGTGCCAGCAGCCTCAGGGGGGGCAATGAGCAGTTCTTC.

This clonotype was counted ten times or more. This chain connects TRBV7-8 to TRBJ2-1; tentatively, D is TRBD2 (6 bases). Between the trimmed V and J ends, which lost 6 bases and 7 bases, there was a span of 25 bases. The CDR3 runs to 17 residues. Per the germline V gene, CDR1 is SGHVS and CDR2 is FQNEAQ. Here the CDR3 DNA reads TGTGCCAGCAGTTCCACCGGGAGAGGGATAGGGAGGAATGAGCAGTTCTTC. Its protein is CASSSTGRGIGRNEQFF.

This clonotype was seen many times. This rearrangement joins TRBV12-3 or TRBV12-4 to TRBJ1-6; D is possibly TRBD1 (6 bases). Trimming took off 1 base at V and 3 bases at J, with 16 bases between the two ends. This CDR3 comprises 18 residues. CDR3 in amino acids: CASSLVRGGAIYNSPLHF. The CDR3 coding sequence is TGTGCCAGCAGTTTAGTCCGAGGGGGGGCCATCTATAATTCACCCCTCCACTTT.

This clonotype was seen at least ten times. The chain joins TRBV18 to TRBJ2-5; 9 bases map to TRBD2. Losses at the gene ends were 1 base for V and 5 bases for J; bases not matched to a gene: 11. The length of the CDR3 is 17 residues. CDR1 is KGHSH, CDR2 LQKENI, per germline. Written as DNA, the CDR3 is TGTGCCAGCTCACCACGGAACGCGGGGGGGCTAGTGGAGACCCAGTACTTC. This codes for CASSPRNAGGLVETQYF.

In its sample, this clonotype was seen many times. The rearrangement uses TRBV12-3 or TRBV12-4 and TRBJ2-1, with 8 bases aligning to TRBD2. With V trimmed by 8 bases and J by 0 bases, 3 bases remained unmatched. This CDR3 is 14 amino acids long. CDR3 DNA sequence: TGTGCCAGCCGCGGGGGGCCCTCCTACAATGAGCAGTTCTTC. Encoded protein: CASRGGPSYNEQFF.

This chain joins TRBV5-6 and TRBJ2-7, with a weak D call TRBD2 (5 bases). Per germline, CDR1 SGHDT and CDR2 YYEEEE. The CDR3 extends over 11 amino acids. Trimming shortened V by 4 bases and J by 6 bases, and 8 bases separated the two germline ends. The CDR3 DNA sequence: TGTGCCAGCAGCCGGACTCTCGAGCAGTACTTC. This codes for CASSRTLEQYF.

This clonotype came up a few times. V usage is TRBV27 and J usage is TRBJ1-1; the D is unclear. This CDR3 has 16 residues. V dropped 8 bases and J dropped 3 bases, with 22 bases sitting between them. Germline CDR1 MNHEY, CDR2 SMNVEV (reference sequence). CDR3 DNA: TGTGCCAGCTCGAGACTTCCCCCGGCTCCCTACACTGAAGCTTTCTTT. Amino acid sequence: CASSRLPPAPYTEAFF.

The rearrangement joins TRBV6-2 or TRBV6-3 to TRBJ1-5; perhaps TRBD1 as D (5 bases). The germline gives CDR1 MNHEY, CDR2 SVGEGT. The CDR3 loop spans 15 amino acids. V was cut by 6 bases and J by 0 bases, with 12 bases left in between. CDR3 DNA sequence: TGTGCCAGCAGCCGGGACTCCGATAGCAATCAGCCCCAGCATTTT. Its translation is CASSRDSDSNQPQHF.

There are many counts of this clonotype. The genes are TRBV6-1 and TRBJ1-1; 7 nucleotides match TRBD1. V trimming: 6 bases; J trimming: 0 bases; junction bases outside the gene matches: 10. This CDR3 has 16 amino acids. Germline V gene data show CDR1 as MNHNS and CDR2 as SASEGT. CDR3 residues: CASRQGRGAMNTEAFF. The CDR3 nucleotides are TGTGCCAGCAGACAGGGGAGGGGGGCCATGAACACTGAAGCTTTCTTT.

The rearrangement links TRBV11-2 to TRBJ2-3; D is perhaps TRBD1 or TRBD2 (5 bases each). The CDR3 spans 12 residues. Looked up from germline, CDR1 is SGHAT and CDR2 is FQNNGV. The V gene lost 7 bases and the J gene lost 11 bases, with 16 bases spanning the gap. The CDR3 reads CASTFEGIQQYF. Written as DNA, the CDR3 is TGTGCCAGCACCTTTGAGGGGATACAGCAGTATTTT. The variable domain in full, completed from reference TRBV11-2 and TRBJ2-3, reads EAGVAQSPRYKIIEKRQSVAFWCNPISGHATLYWYQQILGQGPKLLIQFQNNGVVDDSQLPKDRFSAERLKGVDSTLKIQPAKLEDSAVYLCASTFEGIQQYFGPGTRLTVL.

With regard to this clonotype: Since a much larger clone is just one base distant, this may be a read error. The rearrangement uses TRBV29-1 and TRBJ1-2; no firm D call. This CDR3 has 13 residues. Germline V gene lookup returns CDR1 SQVTM and CDR2 ANQGSEA. CDR3 in amino acids: CSVEKVPGDGCTF. The CDR3 DNA follows: TGCAGCGTTGAAAAGGTCCCCGGGGATGGCTGCACCTTC.